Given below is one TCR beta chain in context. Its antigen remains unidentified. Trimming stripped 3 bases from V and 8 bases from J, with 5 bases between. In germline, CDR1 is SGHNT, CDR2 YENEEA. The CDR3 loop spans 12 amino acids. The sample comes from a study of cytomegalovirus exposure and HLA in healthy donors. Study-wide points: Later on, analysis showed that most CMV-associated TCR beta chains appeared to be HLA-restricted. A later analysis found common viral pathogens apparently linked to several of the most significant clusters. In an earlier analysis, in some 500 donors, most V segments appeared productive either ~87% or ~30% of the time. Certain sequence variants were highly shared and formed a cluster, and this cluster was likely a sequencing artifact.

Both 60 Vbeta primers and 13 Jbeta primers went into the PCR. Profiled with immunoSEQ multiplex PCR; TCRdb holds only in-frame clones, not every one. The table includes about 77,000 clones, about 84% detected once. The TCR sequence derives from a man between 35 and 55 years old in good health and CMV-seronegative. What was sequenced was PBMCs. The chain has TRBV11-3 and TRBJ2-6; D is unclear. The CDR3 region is CASSLSSNVLTF. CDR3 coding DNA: TGTGCCAGCAGCTTGAGCTCCAACGTCCTGACTTTC.